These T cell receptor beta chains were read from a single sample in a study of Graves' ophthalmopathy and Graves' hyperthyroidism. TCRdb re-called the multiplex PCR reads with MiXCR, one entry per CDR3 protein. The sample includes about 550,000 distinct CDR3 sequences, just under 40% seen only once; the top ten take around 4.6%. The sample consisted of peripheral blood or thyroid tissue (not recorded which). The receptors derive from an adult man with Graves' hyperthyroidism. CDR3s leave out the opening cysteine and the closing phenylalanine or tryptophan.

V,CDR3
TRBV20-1,SARGGALETQH
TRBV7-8,AGSLTLGSSHEQY
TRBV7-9,ASSLGPQGQTEAF
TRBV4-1,ASSQVRGSYGYT
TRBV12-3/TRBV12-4,ASSLAQTGDQPQY
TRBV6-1,ASSEADSQVWANVLT
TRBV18,ASSPPTGFGETQY
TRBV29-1,SVVPSGGTGELF
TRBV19,ASSPGQGALANEKLF
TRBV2,ASSEEAGGQPQH
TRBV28,ASSDRTGENSPLH